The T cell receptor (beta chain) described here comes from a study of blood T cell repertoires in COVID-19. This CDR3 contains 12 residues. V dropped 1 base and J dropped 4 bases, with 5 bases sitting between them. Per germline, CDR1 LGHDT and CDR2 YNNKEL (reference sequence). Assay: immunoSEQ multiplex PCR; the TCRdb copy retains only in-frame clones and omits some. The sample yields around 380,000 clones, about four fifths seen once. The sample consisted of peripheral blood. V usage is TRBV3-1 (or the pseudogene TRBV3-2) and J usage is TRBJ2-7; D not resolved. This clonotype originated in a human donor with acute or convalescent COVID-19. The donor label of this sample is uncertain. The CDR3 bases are TGTGCCAGCAGCCAAGTCGAGTACGAGCAGTACTTC. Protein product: CASSQVEYEQYF.